This T cell receptor beta chain is from a study of T cells in Graves' hyperthyroidism and ophthalmopathy. Amplification targeted TCR beta CDR3 regions from RNA transcripts. The study used the HTBI primer set for a first-round RT-PCR of the TCR CDR3. TCRdb analysed the multiplex PCR reads with MiXCR anew, one entry per CDR3 protein. The repertoire holds roughly 500,000 distinct CDR3 sequences, with 35% to 55% as singletons. The receptor's source is an adult woman with Graves' disease, either hyperthyroidism or ophthalmopathy (not recorded which). Sequencing was done on a sample of peripheral blood or thyroid tissue (not recorded which).

CDR3 loop: CASSEWGGRTGTTEAFF. CDR3 DNA sequence: TGTGCCAGCAGTGAATGGGGGGGGCGGACAGGTACCACTGAAGCTTTCTTT. This chain joins TRBV25-1 and TRBJ1-1; 7 positions match TRBD1. V trimming: 1 base; J trimming: 4 bases; junction bases outside the gene matches: 12. The length of the CDR3 is 17 residues. Germline loops: CDR1 MGHDK, CDR2 SYGVNS.